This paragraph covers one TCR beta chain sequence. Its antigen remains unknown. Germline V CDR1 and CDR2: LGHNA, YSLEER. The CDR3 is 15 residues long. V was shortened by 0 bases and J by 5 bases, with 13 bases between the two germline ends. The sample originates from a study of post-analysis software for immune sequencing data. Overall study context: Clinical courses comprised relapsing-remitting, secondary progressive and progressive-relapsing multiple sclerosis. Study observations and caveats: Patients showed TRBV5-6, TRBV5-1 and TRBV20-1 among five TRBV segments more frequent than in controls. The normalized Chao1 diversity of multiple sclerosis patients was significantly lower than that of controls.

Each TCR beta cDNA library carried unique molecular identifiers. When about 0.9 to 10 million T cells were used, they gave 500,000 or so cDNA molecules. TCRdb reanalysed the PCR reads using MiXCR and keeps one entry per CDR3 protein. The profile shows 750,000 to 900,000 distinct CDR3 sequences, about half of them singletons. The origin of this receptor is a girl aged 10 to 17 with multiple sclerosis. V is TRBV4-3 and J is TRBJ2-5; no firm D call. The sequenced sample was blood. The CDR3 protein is CASSQDLSARETQYF. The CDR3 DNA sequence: TGCGCCAGCAGCCAAGATTTGTCGGCCCGGGAGACCCAGTACTTC.